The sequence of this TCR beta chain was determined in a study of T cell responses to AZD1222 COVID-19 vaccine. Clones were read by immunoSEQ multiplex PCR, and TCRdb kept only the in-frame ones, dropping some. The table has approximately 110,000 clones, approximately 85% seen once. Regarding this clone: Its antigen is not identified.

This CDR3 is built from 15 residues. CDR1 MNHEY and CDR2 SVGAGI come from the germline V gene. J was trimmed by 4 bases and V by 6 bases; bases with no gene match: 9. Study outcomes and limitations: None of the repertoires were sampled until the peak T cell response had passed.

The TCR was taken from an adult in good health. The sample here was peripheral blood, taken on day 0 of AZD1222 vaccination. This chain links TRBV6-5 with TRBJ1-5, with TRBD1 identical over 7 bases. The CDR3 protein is CASSIGAGGNQPQHF. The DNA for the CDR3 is TGTGCCAGCAGCATTGGGGCAGGGGGTAATCAGCCCCAGCATTTT.